These 32 T cell receptor beta chains were all obtained from the same sample, sequenced in a study of T cell changes during pregnancy in multiple sclerosis. Repertoires were generated with immunoSEQ multiplex PCR, while TCRdb's copy carries only in-frame clones and drops some. In the table there are some 23,000 clones, roughly 90% of which are singletons. The specimen comprised CD4+ T cells from peripheral blood mononuclear cells, sampled in the first trimester of pregnancy. The receptors derive from a female donor in good health, enrolled as a control in a pregnancy study.

In its sample, this clone was seen once. CDR3 DNA sequence: TGCGCCAGCAGCTTGGAGCCTGGGGCCAACGTCCTGACTTTC. Protein sequence: CASSLEPGANVLTF. The rearrangement joins TRBV5-1 to TRBJ2-6, with D unclear. The germline V and J ends were trimmed by 0 bases and 2 bases, with 3 bases remaining between them. This CDR3 has 14 amino acids. The germline V gene encodes CDR1 SGHRS and CDR2 YFSETQ.

J is TRBJ2-3 and V is TRBV6-1, with TRBD1 matching over 10 bases. Germline trimming cut 4 bases from V and 5 bases from J; bases unmatched to any gene: 6. Germline V CDR1 and CDR2: MNHNS, SASEGT. The CDR3 runs 15 residues. CDR3 sequence: CASSARQGARDTQYF. As DNA, the CDR3 is TGTGCCAGCAGTGCGAGACAGGGGGCGAGAGATACGCAGTATTTT.

This clone showed up just once. The chain has TRBV29-1 and TRBJ2-1; the match to TRBD2 covers 8 bases. The CDR3 runs 14 residues. The ends lost 4 bases at V and 7 bases at J; junction bases unmatched: 9. Germline values: CDR1 SQVTM, CDR2 ANQGSEA. In DNA form, the CDR3 reads TGCAGCGTTGGGCAACGGGGGGGCTTTAATGAGCAGTTCTTC. Translation gives CSVGQRGGFNEQFF.

This clone was counted only a few times. The chain uses TRBV5-6 and TRBJ2-3, with D possibly being TRBD1 (6 bases). CDR1 is SGHDT, CDR2 YYEEEE, per germline. V dropped 4 bases and J dropped 0 bases, with 18 bases sitting between them. The CDR3 runs to 17 residues. CDR3 coding DNA: TGTGCCAGCAGCCTGAAACAGGGAAGGGGGAGCACAGATACGCAGTATTTT. It encodes CASSLKQGRGSTDTQYF.

V gene TRBV2 combines with J gene TRBJ2-3; D uncertain. The germline gives CDR1 SNHLY, CDR2 FYNNEI. The CDR3 contains 14 residues. Trimming removed 8 bases from V and 1 base from J, with 13 bases in between. CDR3 nucleotide sequence: TGTGCCAGCGGATCGGGTTCTGGCACAGATACGCAGTATTTT. Protein product: CASGSGSGTDTQYF.

The rearrangement links TRBV12-1 to TRBJ2-7; the DNA was not compared with TRBD1, the D call given in the table. TRBV12-1 is a pseudogene locus. CDR3 length equals 16 residues. CDR3 coding DNA: TGTGCCAGCAGCTTCAGATACAGGGGGGACGGAAACGAGCAGTACTTC. Residues: CASSFRYRGDGNEQYF.

This clone is a singleton in its sample. The rearrangement uses TRBV7-6 and TRBJ1-4; no firm D call. Germline-derived CDR1 and CDR2 are SGHVS and FNYEAQ. The length of the CDR3 is 14 residues. Trimming took 5 bases from V and 5 from J, leaving 12 bases between them. In nucleotides, the CDR3 is TGTGCCAGCAGCCCAGGTGACCAGAATGAAAAACTGTTTTTT. It encodes CASSPGDQNEKLFF.

Here the CDR3 reads CASRPSPIDRKDNSPLHF. The CDR3 DNA reads as TGTGCCAGCAGGCCAAGCCCCATCGACAGAAAGGATAATTCACCCCTCCACTTT. This chain links TRBV27 with TRBJ1-6; weak D call: TRBD1 (5 bases). Germline-derived CDR1 and CDR2 are MNHEY and SMNVEV (reference sequence). Trimming shortened V by 6 bases and J by 5 bases, and 23 bases separated the two germline ends. CDR3 size: 18 residues.

This chain links TRBV28 with TRBJ2-7; 8 bases map to TRBD2. J gave up 2 bases and V 4 bases, and 1 base lay outside the gene matches. The CDR3 is 13 residues long. Germline loops: CDR1 MDHEN, CDR2 SYDVKM. The CDR3 DNA sequence: TGTGCCAGCAGTTATAGCGGGACCTACGAGCAGTACTTC. Its protein product is CASSYSGTYEQYF.

This clone was counted a single time. This chain uses TRBV7-3 with TRBJ2-5, with a weak D call TRBD2 (7 bases). V was cut by 5 bases and J by 5 bases, with 18 bases left in between. The CDR3 length is 15 residues. The germline CDR1 and CDR2 sequences are SGHTA and FQGTGA. CDR3 sequence: CASSPSGGPGETQYF. CDR3 DNA sequence: TGTGCCAGCAGCCCCTCCGGGGGGCCGGGGGAGACCCAGTACTTC.

This sequence joins TRBV10-3 and TRBJ2-3; maybe TRBD2 (5 bases). V was clipped by 10 bases and J by 7 bases, with 12 bases between them. The CDR3 extends over 11 amino acids. The germline V gene encodes CDR1 ENHRY and CDR2 SYGVKD. The CDR3 protein is CASRDGNTQYF. CDR3 DNA sequence: TGTGCCAGCAGAGACGGGAATACGCAGTATTTT.

The rearrangement joins TRBV14 to TRBJ2-7; tentatively, D is TRBD2 (7 bases). Trimming removed 4 bases at V and 2 bases at J, with 15 bases between. The CDR3 is 15 amino acids. The V gene's germline CDR1 is SGHDN and CDR2 FVKESK. CDR3 protein: CASSRWEGGPYEQYF. As DNA, the CDR3 is TGTGCCAGCAGCCGATGGGAGGGGGGGCCCTACGAGCAGTACTTC.

This CDR3 is CASRAPGQGNTEAFF. The CDR3, as DNA: TGTGCCAGCAGGGCACCGGGACAGGGGAACACTGAAGCTTTCTTT. The gene calls are TRBV11-2 and TRBJ1-1, with 9 bases aligning to TRBD1. J was trimmed by 1 base and V by 6 bases; bases with no gene match: 6. Germline-derived CDR1 and CDR2 are SGHAT and FQNNGV. The CDR3 runs to 15 residues. The full variable domain, in which reference TRBV11-2 and TRBJ1-1 provide the parts outside the CDR3, is EAGVAQSPRYKIIEKRQSVAFWCNPISGHATLYWYQQILGQGPKLLIQFQNNGVVDDSQLPKDRFSAERLKGVDSTLKIQPAKLEDSAVYLCASRAPGQGNTEAFFGQGTRLTVV.

This chain links TRBV7-8 with TRBJ2-3; D is uncertain. In germline, CDR1 is SGHVS, CDR2 FQNEAQ. CDR3 size: 14 residues. V was pared by 5 bases and J by 8 bases, with 17 bases between. As DNA, the CDR3 is TGTGCCAGCAGCCCCCTTTGGGCTGGGCGTACGCAGTATTTT. It encodes CASSPLWAGRTQYF. Variable domain in full (rest from reference TRBV7-8 and TRBJ2-3): GAGVSQSPRYKVAKRGQDVALRCDPISGHVSLFWYQQALGQGPEFLTYFQNEAQLDKSGLPSDRFFAERPEGSVSTLKIQRTQQEDSAVYLCASSPLWAGRTQYFGPGTRLTVL.

This sequence joins TRBV28 and TRBJ1-2; D is ambiguous. V lost 2 bases and J 0 bases, leaving 7 bases between the germline ends. This CDR3 has 14 residues. Germline V gene sequence: CDR1 MDHEN, CDR2 SYDVKM. CDR3 residues: CASSLRVANYGYTF. The DNA for the CDR3 is TGTGCCAGCAGTTTACGCGTCGCTAACTATGGCTACACCTTC.

This clone was seen once. The chain combines TRBV5-1 with TRBJ2-5; 9 bases agree with TRBD1. CDR1 SGHRS and CDR2 YFSETQ come from the germline V gene. Trimming took 5 bases from V and 5 from J; bases not matched to a gene: 7. The CDR3 has 14 amino acids. CDR3: CASSSGTGRETQYF. For the CDR3, the DNA is TGCGCCAGCAGTTCAGGGACAGGGCGGGAGACCCAGTACTTC.

The chain joins TRBV6-5 to TRBJ1-3; possible D gene TRBD1, 5 bases. Trimming took off 5 bases at V and 4 bases at J, with 15 bases between the two ends. The CDR3 totals 15 residues. The V gene's germline CDR1 is MNHEY and CDR2 SVGAGI. CDR3 amino acids: CASSPPGSGGNTIYF. The CDR3 DNA sequence: TGTGCCAGCAGTCCGCCCGGATCAGGGGGAAACACCATATATTTT.

The chain has TRBV2 and TRBJ1-4; possibly TRBD1 for D (6 bases). There are 14 residues in the CDR3. Germline V gives CDR1 SNHLY, CDR2 FYNNEI. The V and J ends lost 4 bases and 7 bases respectively, with 13 bases between them. CDR3 sequence reads: CASSVPGGREKLFF. As DNA, the CDR3 is TGTGCCAGCAGTGTGCCCGGGGGGCGTGAAAAACTGTTTTTT.

The rearrangement links TRBV5-6 to TRBJ2-2; 7 bases are a match to TRBD1. Trimming at V came to 2 bases and at J to 7 bases, leaving 2 bases not matched to a gene. This CDR3 is built from 13 residues. Per germline, CDR1 SGHDT and CDR2 YYEEEE. The CDR3 coding sequence is TGTGCCAGCAGCTTACAGGGGTTCGGGGAGCTGTTTTTT. Encoded protein: CASSLQGFGELFF.

This rearrangement joins TRBV5-4 to TRBJ2-3; D might be TRBD2 (7 bases). The V gene lost 4 bases and the J gene lost 4 bases, with 28 bases spanning the gap. Germline values: CDR1 SGHNT, CDR2 YYREEE (reference sequence). The CDR3 has 19 amino acids. The CDR3 sequence is CASSRVSGGPTSGSDTQYF. The CDR3, as DNA: TGTGCCAGCAGCCGGGTCTCGGGGGGCCCGACGAGCGGGTCAGATACGCAGTATTTT.

The chain employs TRBV28 and TRBJ1-2; D is perhaps TRBD1 (5 bases). The CDR3 sequence is 15 residues long. V lost 5 bases and J 2 bases, leaving 15 bases between the germline ends. From germline, CDR1 is MDHEN and CDR2 SYDVKM. CDR3 nucleotide sequence: TGTGCCAGCAGTACGGGGGGGGTAATAAACTATGGCTACACCTTC. Amino acids: CASSTGGVINYGYTF.

V usage is TRBV21-1 and J usage is TRBJ1-2. TRBV21-1 is flagged as a pseudogene. The CDR3 consists of 15 residues. CDR3 DNA sequence: TGTGCCAGCAGCCGCCAAGTGGGGGGGTTGTATGGCTACACCTTC. It yields the protein CASSRQVGGLYGYTF.

The chain couples TRBV5-1 to TRBJ2-5, with 8 bases fitting TRBD2. CDR1 SGHRS and CDR2 YFSETQ come from the germline V gene. The length of the CDR3 is 15 residues. Losses at the gene ends were 2 bases for V and 2 bases for J; bases not matched to a gene: 5. CDR3 region: CASSFAGGTQETQYF. In DNA form, the CDR3 reads TGCGCCAGCAGCTTCGCGGGAGGCACGCAAGAGACCCAGTACTTC. The complete variable domain, with remaining parts taken from reference TRBV5-1 and TRBJ2-5, reads KAGVTQTPRYLIKTRGQQVTLSCSPISGHRSVSWYQQTPGQGLQFLFEYFSETQRNKGNFPGRFSGRQFSNSRSEMNVSTLELGDSALYLCASSFAGGTQETQYFGPGTRLLVL.

This clone rates as medium-sized. The rearrangement uses TRBV7-2 and TRBJ2-2; possibly TRBD1 for D (6 bases). Trimming removed 5 bases from V and 4 bases from J, with 14 bases in between. The CDR3 is 15 amino acids. CDR1 and CDR2 (germline): SGHTA, FQGNSA. The CDR3 sequence is CASSLGQRSTGELFF. DNA for the CDR3: TGTGCCAGCAGCCTCGGACAGAGGAGCACCGGGGAGCTGTTTTTT.

The chain uses TRBV4-2 and TRBJ2-3; the match to TRBD2 covers 11 bases. The CDR3 runs 16 residues. The V gene's germline CDR1 is LGHNA and CDR2 YNFKEQ. V lost 3 bases and J lost 1; bases outside the gene matches: 3. CDR3 bases: TGTGCCAGCAGCCAGGCACTAGCGGGGGGCACAGATACGCAGTATTTT. Its translation: CASSQALAGGTDTQYF.

This chain uses TRBV6-5 with TRBJ2-5, with D maybe TRBD2 (5 bases). V was shortened by 4 bases and J by 3 bases, with 12 bases between the two germline ends. This CDR3 has 14 amino acids. Germline V gene lookup returns CDR1 MNHEY and CDR2 SVGAGI. The CDR3 reads CASSSPRLKETQYF. CDR3 nucleotides: TGTGCCAGCAGTTCCCCCCGACTAAAAGAGACCCAGTACTTC.

This sequence joins TRBV27 and TRBJ2-7; D is possibly TRBD2 (5 bases). CDR1 and CDR2 (germline): MNHEY, SMNVEV (reference sequence). CDR3 length equals 15 residues. V was trimmed by 2 bases and J by 1 base, leaving 12 bases between them. CDR3 DNA sequence: TGTGCCAGCAGTTTAGATTATCGGGGATCCTACGAGCAGTACTTC. Translating it yields CASSLDYRGSYEQYF.

The chain combines TRBV7-9 with TRBJ1-1; the match to TRBD1 covers 7 bases. This CDR3 is 14 amino acids long. Germline loops: CDR1 SEHNR, CDR2 FQNEAQ (reference sequence). J gave up 4 bases and V 3 bases, and 5 bases lay outside the gene matches. The CDR3 DNA sequence: TGTGCCAGCAGCTTGGCCTCAGGGGGCACTGAAGCTTTCTTT. The encoded protein is CASSLASGGTEAFF.

The chain joins TRBV19 to TRBJ2-2; 10 nucleotides line up with TRBD1. The CDR3 extends over 14 amino acids. With 9 bases clipped from V and 6 bases from J, the junction kept 7 bases outside the gene matches. Germline V gene data show CDR1 as LNHDA and CDR2 as SQIVND (reference sequence). Here the CDR3 reads CASAGTGDSGELFF. In DNA, the CDR3 is TGTGCCAGCGCCGGGACAGGGGACTCCGGGGAGCTGTTTTTT. Full variable domain (rest looked up from reference TRBV19 and TRBJ2-2): DGGITQSPKYLFRKEGQNVTLSCEQNLNHDAMYWYRQDPGQGLRLIYYSQIVNDFQKGDIAEGYSVSREKKESFPLTVTSAQKNPTAFYLCASAGTGDSGELFFGEGSRLTVL.

V gene TRBV28 combines with J gene TRBJ2-2; D is perhaps TRBD1 (6 bases). Trimming pared 4 bases from V and 0 bases from J, leaving 18 bases between. The CDR3 is made up of 18 amino acids. Germline V lookup: CDR1 MDHEN, CDR2 SYDVKM. CDR3 bases: TGTGCCAGCAGTTCCCTACCCTCAGGGGTCCCGAACACCGGGGAGCTGTTTTTT. Its translation: CASSSLPSGVPNTGELFF.

This chain uses TRBV5-6 with TRBJ2-7, with 8 positions matching TRBD2. The CDR3 runs to 15 residues. Trimming took 0 bases from V and 6 from J; bases not matched to a gene: 8. The V gene's germline CDR1 is SGHDT and CDR2 YYEEEE. The CDR3: CASSLVGGRRSEQYF. The CDR3 coding sequence is TGTGCCAGCAGCTTGGTCGGCGGGAGGAGGTCCGAGCAGTACTTC.

The gene calls are TRBV19 and TRBJ1-2, with TRBD1 matching 7 bases. V gave up 7 bases and J gave up 4 bases; unmatched junction bases: 12. CDR1 and CDR2 from the germline V gene are LNHDA and SQIVND (reference sequence). The CDR3 loop spans 15 amino acids. DNA of the CDR3: TGTGCCAGTACCTTTGGGACCTCAGGGGGCTATGGCTACACCTTC. Amino acid sequence: CASTFGTSGGYGYTF.